This T cell receptor (beta chain) was observed in a study of blood T cell repertoires in COVID-19. Study-wide context: There were acute and convalescent COVID-19 samples, and they came from the United States, Italy and Spain. PBMCs, B-cell-depleted T cells, or T cells provided the cDNA or gDNA that made up the material.

Trimming at V came to 4 bases and at J to 8 bases, leaving 6 bases not matched to a gene. CDR3 length: 14 residues. CDR1 is SGHRS, CDR2 YFSETQ, per germline. Original analysis: The assay estimated nucleated cells by amplifying reference gene primers. The method was immunoSEQ multiplex PCR; TCRdb's version includes in-frame clones alone and lacks a portion of them. V and J calls and clone size come straight from that table; D and trimming were deduced from the DNA. The table records about 290,000 clones, 75% to 90% of them present only once. The TCR sequence derives from a woman in her 30s with active or convalescent COVID-19. This chain uses TRBV5-1 with TRBJ2-2; 9 nucleotides line up with TRBD1. The sequenced material came from peripheral blood. The CDR3 region is CASSLQDRGGELFF. CDR3 nucleotide sequence: TGCGCCAGCAGCCTCCAGGACAGGGGAGGGGAGCTGTTTTTT.